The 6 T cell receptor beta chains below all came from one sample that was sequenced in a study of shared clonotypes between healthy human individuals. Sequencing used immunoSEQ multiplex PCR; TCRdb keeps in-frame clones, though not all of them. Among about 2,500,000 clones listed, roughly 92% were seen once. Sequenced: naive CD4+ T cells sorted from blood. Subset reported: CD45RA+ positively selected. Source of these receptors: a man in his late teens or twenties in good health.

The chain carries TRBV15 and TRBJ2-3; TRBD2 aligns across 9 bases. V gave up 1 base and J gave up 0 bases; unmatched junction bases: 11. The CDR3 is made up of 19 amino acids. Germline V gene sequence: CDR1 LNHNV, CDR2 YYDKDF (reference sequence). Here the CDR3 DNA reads TGTGCCACCAGCAGAGGGTTCCAGGCTAGCGGGGTTAGCACAGATACGCAGTATTTT. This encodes CATSRGFQASGVSTDTQYF. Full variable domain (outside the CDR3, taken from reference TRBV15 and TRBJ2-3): DAMVIQNPRYQVTQFGKPVTLSCSQTLNHNVMYWYQQKSSQAPKLLFHYYDKDFNNEADTPDNFQSRRPNTSFCFLDIRSPGLGDTAMYLCATSRGFQASGVSTDTQYFGPGTRLTVL.

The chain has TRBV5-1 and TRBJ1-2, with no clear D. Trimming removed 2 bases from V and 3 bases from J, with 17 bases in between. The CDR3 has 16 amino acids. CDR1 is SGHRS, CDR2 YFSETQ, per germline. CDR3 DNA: TGCGCCAGCAGCTTATTTAGTGGCAGAGGCGACTATGGCTACACCTTC. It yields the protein CASSLFSGRGDYGYTF.

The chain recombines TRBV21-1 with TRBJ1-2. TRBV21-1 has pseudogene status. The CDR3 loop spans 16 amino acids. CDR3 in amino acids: CASSIGGGPPNYGYTF. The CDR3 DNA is TGTGCCAGCAGCATTGGTGGGGGACCCCCTAACTATGGCTACACCTTC.

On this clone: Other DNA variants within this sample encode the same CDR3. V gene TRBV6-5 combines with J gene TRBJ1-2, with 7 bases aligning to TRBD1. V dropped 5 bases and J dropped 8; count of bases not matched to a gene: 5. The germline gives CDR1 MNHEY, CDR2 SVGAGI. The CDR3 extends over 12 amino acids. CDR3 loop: CASSRTGEGYTF. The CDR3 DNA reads TGTGCCAGCAGTCGAACAGGGGAAGGCTACACCTTC.

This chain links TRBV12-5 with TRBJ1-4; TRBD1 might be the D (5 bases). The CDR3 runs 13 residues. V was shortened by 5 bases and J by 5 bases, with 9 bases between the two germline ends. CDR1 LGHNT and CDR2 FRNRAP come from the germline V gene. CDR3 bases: TGTGCTAGTGGTAGGGACTCCAATGAAAAACTGTTTTTT. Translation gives CASGRDSNEKLFF. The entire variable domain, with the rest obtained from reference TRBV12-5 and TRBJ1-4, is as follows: DARVTQTPRHKVTEMGQEVTMRCQPILGHNTVFWYRQTMMQGLELLAYFRNRAPLDDSGMPKDRFSAEMPDATLATLKIQPSEPRDSAVYFCASGRDSNEKLFFGSGTQLSVL.

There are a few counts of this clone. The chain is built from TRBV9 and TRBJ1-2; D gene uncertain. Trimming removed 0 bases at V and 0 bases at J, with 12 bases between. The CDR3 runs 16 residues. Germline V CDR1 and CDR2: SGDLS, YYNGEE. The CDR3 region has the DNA TGTGCCAGCAGCGTAGTTCGATCGGAAGCTAACTATGGCTACACCTTC. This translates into CASSVVRSEANYGYTF.